Here is one T cell receptor (beta chain) with its context. The target antigen is unknown. Some clones are missing from TCRdb's copy, which holds only in-frame ones; the method was immunoSEQ multiplex PCR. The sample has tens of thousands of clones, around 85% seen once. This sample was included in a study of tumor-infiltrating lymphocytes in localized non-small cell lung cancer. For the study at large: Tumor tissue and non-adjacent uninvolved lung came from each patient.

Overall study findings and caveats: TCR sequencing covered a subset of patients with enough tissue. No T-cell fraction difference was seen between IM1 and IM2 tumors. Recurrence-free survival showed no association with tumor T-cell fraction.

The CDR3 is made up of 16 amino acids. Germline CDR1 is SGDLS and CDR2 is YYNGEE. With 0 bases clipped from V and 5 bases from J, the junction kept 6 bases outside the gene matches. Specimen: lung tumor tissue. V gene TRBV9 combines with J gene TRBJ2-1; 9 bases fit TRBD2. The receptor's source is a human donor with non-small cell lung cancer. CDR3 sequence: CASSVAAGGSDNEQFF. DNA of the CDR3: TGTGCCAGCAGCGTAGCCGCGGGGGGGTCTGACAATGAGCAGTTCTTC.